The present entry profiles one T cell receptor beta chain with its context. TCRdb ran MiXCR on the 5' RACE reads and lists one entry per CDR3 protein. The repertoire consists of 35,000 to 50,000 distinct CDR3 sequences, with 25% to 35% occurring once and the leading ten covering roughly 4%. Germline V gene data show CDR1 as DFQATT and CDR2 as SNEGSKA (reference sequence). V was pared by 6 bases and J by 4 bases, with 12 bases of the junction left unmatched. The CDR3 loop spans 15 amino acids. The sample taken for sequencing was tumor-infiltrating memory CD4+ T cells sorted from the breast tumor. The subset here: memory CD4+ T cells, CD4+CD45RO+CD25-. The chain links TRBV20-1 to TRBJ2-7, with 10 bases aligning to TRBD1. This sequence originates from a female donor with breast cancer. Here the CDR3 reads CSATRTGGDTYEQYF. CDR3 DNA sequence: TGCAGTGCCACGAGGACAGGGGGAGATACGTACGAGCAGTACTTC.